The 15 T cell receptor beta chains presented below share a single source sample, sequenced in a study of post-analysis software for immune sequencing data. Their antigens remain unidentified. Study-wide findings and caveats: With TRBV5-6, TRBV5-1 and TRBV20-1 included, about 5 TRBV segments were more frequent in patients than in controls.

Unique molecular identifiers were built into the TCR beta cDNA libraries. MiXCR, applied by TCRdb to the PCR reads, yields one record per CDR3 protein. This sample has a few hundred thousand distinct CDR3 sequences, with 35% to 45% found just once. The sample was blood. These receptor sequences come from a girl aged 10-17 years with multiple sclerosis.

This clonotype was picked up many times. The V gene is TRBV2, the J gene TRBJ1-5; no clear D. The CDR3 runs 14 residues. The germline CDR1 and CDR2 sequences are SNHLY and FYNNEI. V gave up 3 bases and J gave up 3 bases, with 9 bases separating them. The CDR3 reads CASSDGLDNQPQHF. The DNA of the CDR3 is TGTGCCAGCAGTGATGGACTGGACAATCAGCCCCAGCATTTT.

A word on this clonotype: Possible read error: a much larger clone is one base away. The V call is TRBV3-1, the J call TRBJ2-3; tentatively, D is TRBD1 or TRBD2 (7 bases each). Germline assignment: CDR1 LGHDT and CDR2 YNNKEL (reference sequence). Deletions cut 4 bases from V and 5 bases from J, with 19 bases between. The CDR3 runs 16 residues. This CDR3 reads CASSPSGQGGRDTQYF. CDR3 DNA sequence: TGTGCCAGCAGCCCCTCCGGGCAGGGGGGGCGAGATACGCAGTATTTT.

This clonotype was picked up many times. This sequence joins TRBV5-4 and TRBJ2-6; D unclear. This CDR3 is built from 18 residues. Between the trimmed V and J ends, which lost 1 base and 4 bases, there was a span of 18 bases. CDR1 is SGHNT, CDR2 YYREEE, per germline (reference sequence). The CDR3 nucleotides read TGTGCCAGCAGCTTGAAATGGCCGGGTGGTCGCGGGGCCAACGTCCTGACTTTC. Its translation: CASSLKWPGGRGANVLTF.

This clonotype was recorded many times. This chain links TRBV6-5 with TRBJ2-7; 13 bases agree with TRBD2. V lost 5 bases to trimming and J lost 1 base; unmatched junction nucleotides: 11. This CDR3 comprises 18 residues. The germline V gene has CDR1 MNHEY and CDR2 SVGAGI. This chain's CDR3 is CASSPGLAGRNRSYEQYF. The CDR3 region has the DNA TGTGCCAGCAGTCCGGGACTAGCGGGAAGAAATCGGTCCTACGAGCAGTACTTC.

This clonotype has a count of ten or more. This chain connects TRBV28 to TRBJ1-5; 11 nucleotides line up with TRBD1. CDR3 length equals 14 residues. CDR1 is MDHEN and CDR2 is SYDVKM in the germline V gene. V lost 7 bases, J lost 6 bases, and 5 bases stayed unmatched. DNA of the CDR3: TGTGCCAGCATCTCGGGACAGGGGGGTCAGCCCCAGCATTTT. Protein product: CASISGQGGQPQHF.

Worth noting for this clonotype: A junction boundary mismatches the germline segment, possibly from a read error. The chain couples TRBV11-2 to TRBJ2-2; D remains unclear. The V gene's germline CDR1 is SGHAT and CDR2 FQNNGV. CDR3 length equals 14 residues. The CDR3 reads CAGSLELVTGELFF. In DNA form, the CDR3 reads TGTGCCGGCAGCTTAGAACTTGTTACCGGGGAGCTGTTTTTT.

Concerning this clonotype itself: A single base separates this from a much larger clone, so it may be a read error. This rearrangement joins TRBV12-3 or TRBV12-4 to TRBJ2-3; a possible D gene is TRBD1 (6 bases). V shed 11 bases and J shed 0 bases, with 21 bases lying between them. The CDR3 length is 16 residues. In DNA, the CDR3 is TGTGCCGGCACCCGCCTGAGACAGGCTAGCACAGATACGCAGTATTTT. Translating gives CAGTRLRQASTDTQYF.

This clonotype was recorded at least ten times. The chain joins TRBV20-1 to TRBJ1-5; tentative D call: TRBD1 (5 bases). This CDR3 spans 15 amino acids. Germline CDR1 DFQATT, CDR2 SNEGSKA (reference sequence). Trimming removed 1 base at V and 4 bases at J, with 14 bases between. The CDR3 coding sequence is TGCAGTGCTAGAGCGGTTCAGGGACCTAATCAGCCCCAGCATTTT. Translating it yields CSARAVQGPNQPQHF.

This clonotype was seen a handful of times. The chain carries TRBV5-1 and TRBJ1-1; no firm D call. The germline V gene encodes CDR1 SGHRS and CDR2 YFSETQ. This CDR3 is 13 amino acids long. Trimming stripped 0 bases from V and 3 bases from J, with 6 bases between. This CDR3 reads CASSLVRDTEAFF. As DNA, the CDR3 is TGCGCCAGCAGCTTGGTAAGGGACACTGAAGCTTTCTTT.

Notes on this clonotype: This clone may be a read error of a much larger clone one base away. The rearrangement joins TRBV7-2 to TRBJ1-4; possibly TRBD1 for D (5 bases). The CDR3 covers 15 residues. Germline V gives CDR1 SGHTA, CDR2 FQGNSA. The germline V and J ends were trimmed by 5 bases and 3 bases, with 13 bases remaining between them. CDR3 nucleotides: TGTGCCAGCAGCCAGTCGGGGACGGCTAATGAAAAACTGTTTTTT. It translates to CASSQSGTANEKLFF.

The chain carries TRBV20-1 and TRBJ1-1, with D unresolved. Germline lookup yields CDR1 DFQATT and CDR2 SNEGSKA (reference sequence). Trimming removed 0 bases from V and 5 bases from J, with 10 bases in between. The CDR3 consists of 13 residues. CDR3 in DNA: TGCAGTGCTAGAGATCGAGTCGTGACTGAAGCTTTCTTT. Translating gives CSARDRVVTEAFF.

As to this clonotype: A much larger clonotype is one base distant, so this may be a read error. The chain combines TRBV9 with TRBJ2-1; TRBD2 agrees at 8 bases. CDR3 length equals 16 residues. Germline CDR1 SGDLS, CDR2 YYNGEE. CDR3 in DNA: TGTGTCAGCAGCGTAGCCCTGAGCGGGGGAGGCGATGAGCAGTTCTTC. It encodes CVSSVALSGGGDEQFF.

This clonotype was counted many times. The J gene is TRBJ1-2, the V gene TRBV6-4, with 7 positions matching TRBD1. Germline CDR1 MRHNA, CDR2 SNTAGT. Losses at the gene ends were 0 bases for V and 8 bases for J; bases not matched to a gene: 6. The CDR3 is made up of 14 amino acids. Here the CDR3 DNA reads TGTGCCAGCAGTGACTCAGGGGGCCCGGTAGGCTACACCTTC. It translates to CASSDSGGPVGYTF.

This clonotype has only a few counts. The chain carries TRBV9 and TRBJ2-2; a possible D gene is TRBD1 (6 bases). This CDR3 is 15 amino acids long. The germline V gene has CDR1 SGDLS and CDR2 YYNGEE. V shed 0 bases and J shed 5 bases, with 11 bases lying between them. The CDR3 nucleotides are TGTGCCAGCAGCGTAGGGTCAGGGGAGACCGGGGAGCTGTTTTTT. Translated: CASSVGSGETGELFF.

In this sample, this clonotype turned up many times. The chain employs TRBV7-8 and TRBJ2-5; D assignment may be TRBD1 or TRBD2 (6 bases each). CDR1 is SGHVS, CDR2 FQNEAQ, per germline. Trimming stripped 3 bases from V and 5 bases from J, with 19 bases between. The CDR3 totals 16 residues. The CDR3 spells CASSFRRGTGRETQYF. The CDR3 coding sequence is TGTGCCAGCAGCTTCCGGAGGGGCACAGGGAGGGAGACCCAGTACTTC. Filled out from reference TRBV7-8 and TRBJ2-5, the complete variable domain reads GAGVSQSPRYKVAKRGQDVALRCDPISGHVSLFWYQQALGQGPEFLTYFQNEAQLDKSGLPSDRFFAERPEGSVSTLKIQRTQQEDSAVYLCASSFRRGTGRETQYFGPGTRLLVL.